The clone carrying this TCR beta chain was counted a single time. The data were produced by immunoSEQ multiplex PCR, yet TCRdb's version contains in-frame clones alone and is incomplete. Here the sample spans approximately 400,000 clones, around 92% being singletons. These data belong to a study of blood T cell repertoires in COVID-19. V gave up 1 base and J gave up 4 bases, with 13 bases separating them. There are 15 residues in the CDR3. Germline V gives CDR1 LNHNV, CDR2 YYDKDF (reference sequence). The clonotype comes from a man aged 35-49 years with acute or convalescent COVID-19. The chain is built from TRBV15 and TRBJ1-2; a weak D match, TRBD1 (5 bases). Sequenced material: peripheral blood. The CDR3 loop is CATSRGEGDIYGYTF. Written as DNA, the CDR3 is TGTGCCACCAGCAGAGGCGAAGGGGATATCTATGGCTACACCTTC.